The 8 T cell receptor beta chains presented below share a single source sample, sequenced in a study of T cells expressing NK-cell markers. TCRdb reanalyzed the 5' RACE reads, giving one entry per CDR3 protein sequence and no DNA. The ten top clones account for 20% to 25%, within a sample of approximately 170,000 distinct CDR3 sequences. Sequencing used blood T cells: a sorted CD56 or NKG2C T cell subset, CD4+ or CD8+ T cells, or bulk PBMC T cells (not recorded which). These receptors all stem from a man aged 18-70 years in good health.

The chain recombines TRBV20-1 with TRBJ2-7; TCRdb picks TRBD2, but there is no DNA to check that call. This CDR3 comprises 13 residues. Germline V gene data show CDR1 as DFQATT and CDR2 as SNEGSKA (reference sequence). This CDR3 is CSGRDSLSYEQYF.

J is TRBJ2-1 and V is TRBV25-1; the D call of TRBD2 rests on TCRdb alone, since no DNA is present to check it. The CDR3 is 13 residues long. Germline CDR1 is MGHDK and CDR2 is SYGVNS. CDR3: CASVFSGVGEQFF.

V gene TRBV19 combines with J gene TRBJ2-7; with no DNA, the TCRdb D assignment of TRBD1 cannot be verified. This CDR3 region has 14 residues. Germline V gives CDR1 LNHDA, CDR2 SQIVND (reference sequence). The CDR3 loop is CASSMTGQTYEQYF. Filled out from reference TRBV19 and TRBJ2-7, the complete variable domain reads DGGITQSPKYLFRKEGQNVTLSCEQNLNHDAMYWYRQDPGQGLRLIYYSQIVNDFQKGDIAEGYSVSREKKESFPLTVTSAQKNPTAFYLCASSMTGQTYEQYFGPGTRLTVT.

CDR3 residues: CATSRETGYKPGELFF. This chain links TRBV15 with TRBJ2-2; TCRdb proposes TRBD1, but this gene call is untestable without DNA. The CDR3 is made up of 16 amino acids. Germline loops: CDR1 LNHNV, CDR2 YYDKDF (reference sequence).

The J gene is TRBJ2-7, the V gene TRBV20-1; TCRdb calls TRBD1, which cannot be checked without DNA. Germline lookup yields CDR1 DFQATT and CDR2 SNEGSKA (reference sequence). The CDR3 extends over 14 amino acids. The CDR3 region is CSARDPDRGSEQYF.

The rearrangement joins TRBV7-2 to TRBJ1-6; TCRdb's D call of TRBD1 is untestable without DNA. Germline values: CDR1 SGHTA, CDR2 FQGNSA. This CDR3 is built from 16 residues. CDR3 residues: CASTLGLQGGNSPLHF.

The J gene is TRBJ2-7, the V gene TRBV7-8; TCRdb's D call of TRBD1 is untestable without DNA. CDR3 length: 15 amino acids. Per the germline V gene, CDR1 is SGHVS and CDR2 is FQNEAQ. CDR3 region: CASSLPGTGVSEQYF.

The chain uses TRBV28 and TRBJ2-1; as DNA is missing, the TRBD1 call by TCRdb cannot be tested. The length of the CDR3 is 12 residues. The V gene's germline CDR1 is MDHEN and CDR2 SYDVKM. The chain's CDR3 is CASSSNQGVKFF.